The clone carrying this T cell receptor (beta chain) was seen repeatedly, ten times or more. Its specificity is unknown. The library targeted TCRbeta and was prepared with unique molecular identifiers. TCRdb used MiXCR to reprocess the PCR reads, holding one entry per CDR3 protein. The sample consists of under 250,000 distinct CDR3 sequences, roughly 7% of them appearing once. This specimen belongs to a study of T-cell reconstitution after alpha-beta-depleted transplantation in children. Study outcomes and limitations: Where some patients showed high TCRbeta diversity at day 60, it came from recipient T cells and thymic progenitors that had survived. Reportedly, only several hundred clones from non-depleted graft cells drove alpha-beta T-cell counts at about two months.

V was cut by 4 bases and J by 3 bases, with 13 bases left in between. The CDR3 has 13 amino acids. From germline, CDR1 is SQVTM and CDR2 ANQGSEA. V usage is TRBV29-1 and J usage is TRBJ2-7; maybe TRBD2 (5 bases). The TCR was taken from a boy younger than 10 with acute lymphoblastic leukemia, due to receive a stem cell transplant. The sequences come from PBMCs, collected before TCRalphabeta/CD19-depleted stem cell transplant. The CDR3 loop is CSVVEGSSYEQYF. In DNA form, the CDR3 reads TGCAGCGTTGTAGAAGGGAGTAGCTACGAGCAGTACTTC.